Shown below are 31 T cell receptor beta chains from a single sample sequenced in a study of cytomegalovirus exposure and HLA in healthy donors. TCRdb's copy holds only in-frame clones and misses some; the assay was immunoSEQ multiplex PCR. Here the sample spans around 300,000 clones, more than 75% being singletons. Sequenced: PBMCs. Every receptor here comes from a woman aged 18-29 years in good health and CMV-seronegative.

This chain uses TRBV27 with TRBJ1-5; D is possibly TRBD1 (5 bases). CDR3 size: 15 residues. Per germline, CDR1 MNHEY and CDR2 SMNVEV (reference sequence). Between the trimmed V and J ends, which lost 3 bases and 6 bases, there was a span of 15 bases. This chain's CDR3 is CASSFLGQGGQPQHF. In DNA, the CDR3 is TGTGCCAGCAGTTTTTTAGGGCAGGGCGGTCAGCCCCAGCATTTT.

V and J are TRBV7-3 and TRBJ1-1; D perhaps matches TRBD1 (6 bases). This CDR3 is 13 amino acids long. Trimming pared 4 bases from V and 0 bases from J, leaving 6 bases between. CDR1 is SGHTA, CDR2 FQGTGA, per germline. In nucleotides, the CDR3 is TGTGCCAGCAGCTCAGGGGTGAACACTGAAGCTTTCTTT. It encodes CASSSGVNTEAFF.

The chain uses TRBV7-8 and TRBJ2-7, with TRBD2 identical over 12 bases. The V segment lost 6 bases and the J segment 1 base; nucleotides outside the gene matches: 16. The CDR3 length is 19 residues. Germline V gene sequence: CDR1 SGHVS, CDR2 FQNEAQ. CDR3 in DNA: TGTGCCAGCAGTCAGAGGCCTAGCGGGAGGGCCGTAGTATCCTACGAGCAGTACTTC. Its translation: CASSQRPSGRAVVSYEQYF.

V is TRBV12-5 and J is TRBJ2-5; the D is unclear. Germline loops: CDR1 LGHNT, CDR2 FRNRAP. This CDR3 is built from 11 residues. The ends were cut back, 6 bases at V and 3 bases at J, with 5 bases in the middle. This CDR3 is CASGPEETQYF. CDR3 DNA sequence: TGTGCTAGTGGCCCGGAAGAGACCCAGTACTTC.

This clone showed up just once. The V call is TRBV6-5, the J call TRBJ1-2; D gene uncertain. CDR1 MNHEY and CDR2 SVGAGI come from the germline V gene. This CDR3 contains 14 residues. The ends were cut back, 0 bases at V and 4 bases at J, with 9 bases in the middle. The CDR3 loop is CASSYSGGGYGYTF. CDR3 coding DNA: TGTGCCAGCAGTTACTCCGGTGGTGGCTATGGCTACACCTTC.

V usage is TRBV7-8 and J usage is TRBJ2-7, with 10 bases fitting TRBD2. J gave up 4 bases and V 5 bases, and 5 bases lay outside the gene matches. This CDR3 spans 14 amino acids. Looked up from germline, CDR1 is SGHVS and CDR2 is FQNEAQ. The CDR3 DNA sequence: TGTGCCAGCAGCCATAGCGGGAGGAGGTACGAGCAGTACTTC. It specifies CASSHSGRRYEQYF.

The gene calls are TRBV15 and TRBJ2-5; D ambiguous. Trimming stripped 4 bases from V and 5 bases from J, with 14 bases between. The CDR3 is 14 residues long. From germline, CDR1 is LNHNV and CDR2 YYDKDF (reference sequence). The chain's CDR3 is CATSNVAERETQYF. In DNA, the CDR3 is TGTGCCACCAGCAACGTGGCAGAGAGGGAGACCCAGTACTTC.

The V call is TRBV30, the J call TRBJ2-6; D is unresolved. Germline V gene data show CDR1 as GTSNPN and CDR2 as SVGIG (reference sequence). V lost 0 bases to trimming and J lost 3 bases, with 9 bases between them. This CDR3 contains 15 residues. The CDR3 reads CAWSVRVVGANVLTF. The CDR3 region has the DNA TGTGCCTGGAGTGTCCGGGTGGTTGGGGCCAACGTCCTGACTTTC.

V gene TRBV7-6 combines with J gene TRBJ2-7; tentatively, D is TRBD1 (6 bases). The CDR3 length is 14 residues. Germline CDR1 reads SGHVS; CDR2 reads FNYEAQ. V was shortened by 1 base and J by 2 bases, with 9 bases between the two germline ends. The CDR3 region is CASSLGPGAYEQYF. CDR3 coding DNA: TGTGCCAGCAGCTTAGGCCCAGGGGCCTACGAGCAGTACTTC. Filled out from reference TRBV7-6 and TRBJ2-7, the complete variable domain reads GAGVSQSPRYKVTKRGQDVALRCDPISGHVSLYWYRQALGQGPEFLTYFNYEAQQDKSGLPNDRFSAERPEGSISTLTIQRTEQRDSAMYRCASSLGPGAYEQYFGPGTRLTVT.

The V and J genes are TRBV2 and TRBJ1-5; a weak D match, TRBD1 (5 bases). Trimming shortened V by 8 bases and J by 4 bases, and 12 bases separated the two germline ends. CDR3 length: 13 residues. In germline, CDR1 is SNHLY, CDR2 FYNNEI. In DNA form, the CDR3 reads TGTGCCAGCGGCCGGGACTTAAATCAGCCCCAGCATTTT. Its protein product is CASGRDLNQPQHF.

The chain recombines TRBV20-1 with TRBJ2-7; TRBD2 matches 7 bases. CDR1 and CDR2 (germline): DFQATT, SNEGSKA (reference sequence). The CDR3 length is 11 residues. The J segment lost 7 bases and the V segment lost 6 bases, leaving 6 bases of the junction unmatched. The CDR3 protein is CSAGREWEQYF. The DNA for the CDR3 is TGCAGTGCGGGGCGGGAGTGGGAGCAGTACTTC.

J is TRBJ2-1 and V is TRBV27; 7 nucleotides line up with TRBD2. The CDR3 is 12 amino acids. The V gene's germline CDR1 is MNHEY and CDR2 SMNVEV (reference sequence). Trimming took 10 bases from V and 10 from J; bases not matched to a gene: 10. This CDR3 is CATTREAGEQFF. CDR3 in DNA: TGTGCCACCACCCGGGAGGCAGGAGAGCAGTTCTTC.

The chain employs TRBV6-1 and TRBJ1-5; TRBD1 is a possible D gene (6 bases). The germline gives CDR1 MNHNS, CDR2 SASEGT. Trimming shortened V by 10 bases and J by 5 bases, and 15 bases separated the two germline ends. This CDR3 spans 13 amino acids. CDR3 protein: CATKLGHDQPQHF. Written as DNA, the CDR3 is TGTGCCACCAAGTTGGGACATGATCAGCCCCAGCATTTT.

The chain employs TRBV9 and TRBJ2-1; D is undetermined. V was pared by 1 base and J by 0 bases, with 11 bases between. Germline assignment: CDR1 SGDLS and CDR2 YYNGEE. The CDR3 sequence is 16 residues long. As DNA, the CDR3 is TGTGCCAGCAGCGTATCGGTAGAGAGCTCCTACAATGAGCAGTTCTTC. Translated: CASSVSVESSYNEQFF.

The chain uses TRBV20-1 and TRBJ1-2; 9 bases match TRBD1. After removal of 6 bases from V and 11 bases from J, the junction contained 7 bases not matched to a gene. The CDR3 is 11 residues long. CDR1 is DFQATT and CDR2 is SNEGSKA in the germline V gene (reference sequence). The CDR3 here is CSALDRGPYTF. The CDR3 DNA follows: TGCAGTGCCCTGGACAGGGGACCTTACACCTTC.

This sequence joins TRBV28 and TRBJ2-1; TRBD2 agrees at 13 bases. CDR3 length equals 15 residues. CDR1 and CDR2 (germline): MDHEN, SYDVKM. The junction had 11 bases not matched to a gene; V was cut back by 6 bases and J by 12 bases. CDR3 sequence (DNA): TGTGCCAGCAGCTTAAAGGGACTAGCGGGATTAGTGCAGTTCTTC. It codes for CASSLKGLAGLVQFF.

This chain connects TRBV11-3 to TRBJ2-1; D gene unclear. This CDR3 contains 14 residues. V shed 0 bases and J shed 7 bases, with 10 bases lying between them. Germline V gene lookup returns CDR1 SGHNT and CDR2 YENEEA. The CDR3 coding sequence is TGTGCCAGCAGCTTAGATGGCCTGACTAATGAGCAGTTCTTC. Amino acids: CASSLDGLTNEQFF.

This clone is a singleton in its sample. V is TRBV6-6 and J is TRBJ1-4, with 7 bases identical to TRBD1. V trimming: 4 bases; J trimming: 0 bases; junction bases outside the gene matches: 5. Germline-derived CDR1 and CDR2 are MNHNY and SVGAGI (reference sequence). CDR3 length: 16 residues. DNA of the CDR3: TGTGCCAGCAGTTCCCCAGACAGGGCAACTAATGAAAAACTGTTTTTT. This translates into CASSSPDRATNEKLFF.

V and J are TRBV27 and TRBJ2-1, with 7 bases fitting TRBD1. This CDR3 has 12 amino acids. Per germline, CDR1 MNHEY and CDR2 SMNVEV (reference sequence). V lost 5 bases to trimming and J lost 8 bases; unmatched junction nucleotides: 3. This CDR3 reads CASSPQGDEQFF. For the CDR3, the DNA is TGTGCCAGCAGTCCCCAGGGGGATGAGCAGTTCTTC.

Concerning this clone itself: The junction differs from germline at one of its ends, possibly a read error. The chain recombines TRBV9 with TRBJ2-1; D is possibly TRBD2 (6 bases). The CDR3 loop spans 11 amino acids. CDR1 is SGDLS, CDR2 YYNGEE, per germline. The CDR3 nucleotides read TGTGCCAGCAGCCCCGGGGAGGAGCTGTTCTTC. It translates to CASSPGEELFF.

The rearrangement links TRBV27 to TRBJ2-1; the match to TRBD2 covers 8 bases. The CDR3 length is 16 residues. Per the germline V gene, CDR1 is MNHEY and CDR2 is SMNVEV (reference sequence). The ends lost 2 bases at V and 1 base at J; junction bases unmatched: 4. The CDR3 DNA reads as TGTGCCAGCAGTTTACTAGCGGGTAGGTCCTACAATGAGCAGTTCTTC. Protein product: CASSLLAGRSYNEQFF.

The genes are TRBV6-5 and TRBJ2-7, with 9 bases fitting TRBD2. CDR1 is MNHEY and CDR2 is SVGAGI in the germline V gene. This CDR3 region has 14 residues. V lost 10 bases and J lost 3; bases outside the gene matches: 10. Here the CDR3 reads CATYKISGSYEQYF. The DNA of the CDR3 is TGTGCCACCTATAAAATTAGCGGGAGCTACGAGCAGTACTTC.

This chain links TRBV11-2 with TRBJ2-3; TRBD2 aligns across 11 bases. CDR1 SGHAT and CDR2 FQNNGV come from the germline V gene. Germline trimming cut 1 base from V and 4 bases from J; bases unmatched to any gene: 4. The CDR3 is made up of 16 amino acids. Here the CDR3 DNA reads TGTGCCAGCAGCTTAGGAGTAGCGGGAGGGGCAGATACGCAGTATTTT. Encoded protein: CASSLGVAGGADTQYF.

This rearrangement joins TRBV5-1 to TRBJ1-1; D remains ambiguous. The germline V and J ends were trimmed by 0 bases and 8 bases, with 23 bases remaining between them. This CDR3 is built from 17 residues. Germline V lookup: CDR1 SGHRS, CDR2 YFSETQ. In DNA, the CDR3 is TGCGCCAGCAGCTTGGCTTTCAGGTCCGAACCGCTTAGGGAAGCTTTCTTT. Amino acid sequence: CASSLAFRSEPLREAFF.

This chain links TRBV19 with TRBJ2-7; TRBD2 aligns across 7 bases. The CDR3 is 13 amino acids. After removal of 1 base from V and 4 bases from J, the junction contained 1 base not matched to a gene. Germline assignment: CDR1 LNHDA and CDR2 SQIVND (reference sequence). CDR3 sequence (DNA): TGTGCCAGTAGTATAGCGGGAGGTTACGAGCAGTACTTC. Its protein product is CASSIAGGYEQYF.

J is TRBJ1-4 and V is TRBV7-6; unclear D gene. CDR1 and CDR2 (germline): SGHVS, FNYEAQ. V dropped 5 bases and J dropped 8 bases, with 9 bases sitting between them. The CDR3 contains 12 residues. The CDR3 reads CASSSGPEKLFF. CDR3 in DNA: TGTGCCAGCAGCAGCGGACCCGAAAAACTGTTTTTT.

This clone was seen a single time. The gene calls are TRBV9 and TRBJ2-5; D is possibly TRBD2 (5 bases). Germline V gene data show CDR1 as SGDLS and CDR2 as YYNGEE. Trimming shortened V by 0 bases and J by 2 bases, and 11 bases separated the two germline ends. This CDR3 is built from 15 residues. CDR3 protein: CASSVGLDSQETQYF. The CDR3 nucleotides are TGTGCCAGCAGCGTAGGATTGGACTCACAAGAGACCCAGTACTTC.

This clone occurred once. The rearrangement uses TRBV6-6 and TRBJ2-2, with D perhaps TRBD2 (6 bases). This CDR3 comprises 14 residues. Germline lookup yields CDR1 MNHNY and CDR2 SVGAGI (reference sequence). The V and J ends lost 7 bases and 4 bases respectively, with 13 bases between them. The CDR3 reads CASNPGSLTGELFF. CDR3 nucleotides: TGTGCCAGCAATCCCGGGAGCCTCACCGGGGAGCTGTTTTTT.

The chain has TRBV27 and TRBJ2-7; TRBD2 matches at 11 bases. The J segment lost 7 bases and the V segment lost 2 bases, leaving 7 bases of the junction unmatched. Germline CDR1 reads MNHEY; CDR2 reads SMNVEV (reference sequence). The CDR3 has 15 residues. The CDR3 DNA follows: TGTGCCAGCAGTTTAGTAGCGGGAGGGCCGGGGGAGCAGTACTTC. It yields the protein CASSLVAGGPGEQYF.

The V call is TRBV6-6, the J call TRBJ2-3; tentative D call: TRBD1 (5 bases). The germline V and J ends were trimmed by 2 bases and 2 bases, with 8 bases remaining between them. CDR1 and CDR2 from the germline V gene are MNHNY and SVGAGI (reference sequence). The CDR3 sequence is 14 residues long. CDR3 amino acids: CASSYRGHTDTQYF. The CDR3 bases are TGTGCCAGCAGTTACAGGGGTCACACAGATACGCAGTATTTT.

The V call is TRBV6-5, the J call TRBJ1-2; perhaps TRBD1 as D (6 bases). Germline V gene lookup returns CDR1 MNHEY and CDR2 SVGAGI. The CDR3 totals 15 residues. V gave up 5 bases and J gave up 1 base, with 14 bases separating them. As DNA, the CDR3 is TGTGCCAGCAGTCCCACGACAGGAAATAACTATGGCTACACCTTC. Residues: CASSPTTGNNYGYTF.